What follows are 27 T cell receptor beta chains derived from one specimen sequenced in a study of blood T cell repertoires in COVID-19. Produced via immunoSEQ multiplex PCR; TCRdb's table is partial and in-frame only. This sample has a few hundred thousand clones, with about 88% found just once. Sequencing was performed on peripheral blood. The receptors stem from a man aged 50-60 years with COVID-19, enrolled during active disease.

This chain connects TRBV18 to TRBJ2-5; the D is unclear. V was trimmed by 2 bases and J by 5 bases, leaving 12 bases between them. Germline assignment: CDR1 KGHSH and CDR2 LQKENI. The CDR3 length is 14 residues. CDR3 protein: CASSPNRDGETQYF. The DNA for the CDR3 is TGTGCCAGCTCACCAAACAGAGATGGGGAGACCCAGTACTTC.

The gene calls are TRBV19 and TRBJ2-3; D is perhaps TRBD2 (6 bases). The CDR3 loop spans 17 amino acids. V was cut by 2 bases and J by 3 bases, with 18 bases left in between. Looked up from germline, CDR1 is LNHDA and CDR2 is SQIVND (reference sequence). CDR3: CASSIWSGSANTDTQYF. The CDR3 nucleotides are TGTGCCAGTAGTATATGGTCCGGGAGCGCCAATACAGATACGCAGTATTTT.

The V gene is TRBV19, the J gene TRBJ2-7; 10 bases are shared with TRBD1. The CDR3 covers 14 residues. From germline, CDR1 is LNHDA and CDR2 SQIVND (reference sequence). Trimming cost V 4 bases and J 4 bases; bases outside gene matches: 4. The CDR3 DNA reads TGTGCCAGTAGTAAGGGACAGGGGCTGTACGAGCAGTACTTC. This translates into CASSKGQGLYEQYF.

This sequence joins TRBV6-2 or TRBV6-3 and TRBJ1-4; TRBD1 agrees at 11 bases. CDR3 length equals 16 residues. The germline gives CDR1 MNHEY, CDR2 SVGEGT. Unmatched junction bases numbered 2, after V lost 5 bases and J lost 0 bases. The CDR3 here is CASSGQGAATNEKLFF. DNA of the CDR3: TGTGCCAGCAGTGGACAGGGGGCCGCAACTAATGAAAAACTGTTTTTT.

The rearrangement joins TRBV5-6 to TRBJ2-5; 7 positions match TRBD2. Germline loops: CDR1 SGHDT, CDR2 YYEEEE. The CDR3 runs to 15 residues. V gave up 1 base and J gave up 4 bases; unmatched junction bases: 7. CDR3 residues: CASSLPGGRSETQYF. CDR3 in DNA: TGTGCCAGCAGCTTGCCGGGGGGTCGTTCAGAGACCCAGTACTTC.

The V and J genes are TRBV5-1 and TRBJ2-7; 10 bases match TRBD1. The V segment lost 0 bases and the J segment 3 bases; nucleotides outside the gene matches: 3. CDR1 is SGHRS and CDR2 is YFSETQ in the germline V gene. The CDR3 sequence is 15 residues long. The CDR3 sequence: CASSLGTGGVYEQYF. The CDR3 nucleotides are TGCGCCAGCAGCTTGGGGACAGGGGGAGTCTACGAGCAGTACTTC. The complete variable domain, with remaining parts taken from reference TRBV5-1 and TRBJ2-7, reads KAGVTQTPRYLIKTRGQQVTLSCSPISGHRSVSWYQQTPGQGLQFLFEYFSETQRNKGNFPGRFSGRQFSNSRSEMNVSTLELGDSALYLCASSLGTGGVYEQYFGPGTRLTVT.

The chain couples TRBV18 to TRBJ2-2; tentative D call: TRBD1 (5 bases). In germline, CDR1 is KGHSH, CDR2 LQKENI. V was trimmed by 2 bases and J by 3 bases, leaving 13 bases between them. This CDR3 has 16 amino acids. This chain's CDR3 is CASSPSPQTDTGELFF. The CDR3 DNA sequence: TGTGCCAGCTCACCATCTCCTCAGACAGACACCGGGGAGCTGTTTTTT.

The V gene is TRBV18, the J gene TRBJ2-7; D gene ambiguous. CDR3 length: 15 residues. Germline CDR1 KGHSH, CDR2 LQKENI. Trimming stripped 0 bases from V and 0 bases from J, with 9 bases between. The CDR3 loop is CASSPPPTHSYEQYF. CDR3 DNA sequence: TGTGCCAGCTCACCACCGCCGACTCACTCCTACGAGCAGTACTTC.

This clone was recorded a few times. The chain has TRBV19 and TRBJ2-1; D gene uncertain. Germline V gives CDR1 LNHDA, CDR2 SQIVND (reference sequence). The germline V and J ends were trimmed by 5 bases and 7 bases, with 9 bases remaining between them. The CDR3 extends over 12 amino acids. The CDR3 DNA reads TGTGCCAGTAGTTCTCAGAGGAATGAGCAGTTCTTC. This gives the protein CASSSQRNEQFF.

V is TRBV7-3 and J is TRBJ2-3, with TRBD2 identical over 9 bases. The V gene's germline CDR1 is SGHTA and CDR2 FQGTGA. The CDR3 sequence is 19 residues long. With V trimmed by 4 bases and J by 2 bases, 16 bases remained unmatched. The CDR3 here is CASSSPTLTSGNLTDTQYF. CDR3 bases: TGTGCCAGCAGCTCCCCGACTTTGACTAGCGGTAACCTCACAGATACGCAGTATTTT.

The chain joins TRBV10-3 to TRBJ2-7; TRBD2 matches at 8 bases. V trimming: 10 bases; J trimming: 2 bases; junction bases outside the gene matches: 7. CDR1 and CDR2 (germline): ENHRY, SYGVKD. CDR3 length equals 13 residues. CDR3 residues: CATRGGAPYEQYF. In DNA, the CDR3 is TGTGCCACCCGGGGGGGAGCTCCCTACGAGCAGTACTTC.

In the case of this clone: Distinct nucleotide sequences in the sample also encode this CDR3. This chain links TRBV7-9 with TRBJ1-1; D unresolved. V was pared by 3 bases and J by 5 bases, with 10 bases between. Germline values: CDR1 SEHNR, CDR2 FQNEAQ (reference sequence). This CDR3 has 13 residues. CDR3 region: CASSLEGGTEAFF. The CDR3 DNA follows: TGTGCCAGCAGCTTGGAGGGCGGTACTGAAGCTTTCTTT. The variable domain in full, with the rest retrieved from reference TRBV7-9 and TRBJ1-1, is DTGVSQNPRHKITKRGQNVTFRCDPISEHNRLYWYRQTLGQGPEFLTYFQNEAQLEKSRLLSDRFSAERPKGSFSTLEIQRTEQGDSAMYLCASSLEGGTEAFFGQGTRLTVV.

J is TRBJ1-6 and V is TRBV4-1, with D possibly being TRBD1 (6 bases). The CDR3 is made up of 18 amino acids. Trimming cost V 0 bases and J 3 bases, with 15 bases left between them. The germline V gene encodes CDR1 MGHRA and CDR2 YSYEKL. The CDR3 protein is CASSQDRTAADYNSPLHF. The CDR3 DNA reads TGCGCCAGCAGCCAAGATCGGACAGCGGCTGACTATAATTCACCCCTCCACTTT.

The chain employs TRBV19 and TRBJ2-4, with TRBD2 matching over 12 bases. The CDR3 is made up of 16 amino acids. J was trimmed by 8 bases and V by 5 bases; bases with no gene match: 10. Germline V gene data show CDR1 as LNHDA and CDR2 as SQIVND (reference sequence). The CDR3 nucleotides are TGTGCCAGTAGTCCGCTAGCGGGAGGGCCGGGAGACATTCAGTACTTC. This translates into CASSPLAGGPGDIQYF.

V and J are TRBV7-3 and TRBJ2-6; D is undetermined. The CDR3 covers 13 residues. Trimming pared 6 bases from V and 0 bases from J, leaving 3 bases between. Germline loops: CDR1 SGHTA, CDR2 FQGTGA. CDR3 nucleotides: TGTGCCAGCAGGAGCTCTGGGGCCAACGTCCTGACTTTC. Protein sequence: CASRSSGANVLTF. Filled out from reference TRBV7-3 and TRBJ2-6, the complete variable domain reads GAGVSQTPSNKVTEKGKYVELRCDPISGHTALYWYRQSLGQGPEFLIYFQGTGAADDSGLPNDRFFAVRPEGSVSTLKIQRTERGDSAVYLCASRSSGANVLTFGAGSRLTVL.

This clone is a singleton in its sample. The V call is TRBV5-4, the J call TRBJ2-7; D possibly corresponds to TRBD2 (5 bases). The CDR3 length is 15 residues. Germline values: CDR1 SGHNT, CDR2 YYREEE (reference sequence). Trimming removed 0 bases at V and 2 bases at J, with 12 bases between. The CDR3 region is CASSLAGSGPYEQYF. CDR3 nucleotides: TGTGCCAGCAGCTTGGCGGGGTCGGGCCCCTACGAGCAGTACTTC.

The CDR3 nucleotides are TGTGCCAGCAGCCAAGTCGGTAATGCTCCCCAGCATTTT. It yields the protein CASSQVGNAPQHF. This chain joins TRBV3-1 (or the pseudogene TRBV3-2) and TRBJ1-5; D ambiguous. Germline V CDR1 and CDR2: LGHDT, YNNKEL (reference sequence). This CDR3 contains 13 residues. V was shortened by 1 base and J by 10 bases, with 11 bases between the two germline ends.

The chain employs TRBV28 and TRBJ1-5, with D possibly matching TRBD1 (6 bases). Trimming cost V 10 bases and J 7 bases, with 20 bases left between them. This CDR3 is built from 14 residues. In germline, CDR1 is MDHEN, CDR2 SYDVKM. Here the CDR3 DNA reads TGTGCCACCAGGCCCACAGGGTTGTCACAGCCCCAGCATTTT. Residues: CATRPTGLSQPQHF.

The chain combines TRBV6-2 or TRBV6-3 with TRBJ2-5; 11 positions agree with TRBD1. V shed 5 bases, J shed 0 bases, and the junction held 8 bases outside the gene matches. The CDR3 extends over 17 amino acids. Germline-derived CDR1 and CDR2 are MNHEY and SVGEGT. For the CDR3, the DNA is TGTGCCAGCAGTGAGTGGACAGGGGGCACCAACCAAGAGACCCAGTACTTC. Translated, it gives CASSEWTGGTNQETQYF.

This clone came up a few times. J is TRBJ2-3 and V is TRBV6-5; D possibly corresponds to TRBD1 (5 bases). Trimming removed 6 bases at V and 1 base at J, with 14 bases between. Looked up from germline, CDR1 is MNHEY and CDR2 is SVGAGI. CDR3 length equals 15 residues. The CDR3 DNA sequence: TGTGCCAGCAGCGTAGGGGTCAAGGGCACAGATACGCAGTATTTT. This encodes CASSVGVKGTDTQYF.

The chain combines TRBV29-1 with TRBJ2-2; D uncertain. V lost 1 base and J 1 base, leaving 7 bases between the germline ends. This CDR3 has 14 residues. Germline V gene sequence: CDR1 SQVTM, CDR2 ANQGSEA. The CDR3 sequence: CSVEVSWNTGELFF. The CDR3 coding sequence is TGCAGCGTTGAAGTCTCGTGGAACACCGGGGAGCTGTTTTTT.

The chain employs TRBV4-1 and TRBJ2-1, with D possibly being TRBD2 (5 bases). CDR1 and CDR2 from the germline V gene are MGHRA and YSYEKL. The CDR3 loop spans 14 amino acids. The V gene lost 4 bases and the J gene lost 6 bases, with 13 bases spanning the gap. CDR3 amino acids: CASSPTTNLNEQFF. In DNA, the CDR3 is TGCGCCAGCAGCCCGACTACAAACCTCAATGAGCAGTTCTTC.

This chain connects TRBV19 to TRBJ2-5; the D gene is possibly TRBD1 (5 bases). Per germline, CDR1 LNHDA and CDR2 SQIVND (reference sequence). V shed 5 bases and J shed 5 bases, with 18 bases lying between them. The CDR3 length is 15 residues. This CDR3 is CASSVSLGHWETQYF. CDR3 bases: TGTGCCAGTAGTGTAAGCCTTGGACACTGGGAGACCCAGTACTTC.

DNA for the CDR3: TGTGCCAGCAGCCAGACAGGGGGCGAGGAGACCCAGTACTTC. Amino acid sequence: CASSQTGGEETQYF. The genes are TRBV3-1 (or the pseudogene TRBV3-2) and TRBJ2-5; 10 bases are shared with TRBD1. Trimming at V came to 3 bases and at J to 5 bases, leaving 3 bases not matched to a gene. Germline assignment: CDR1 LGHDT and CDR2 YNNKEL (reference sequence). The CDR3 sequence is 14 residues long.

V and J are TRBV20-1 and TRBJ2-7; 9 nucleotides match TRBD2. The CDR3 has 11 amino acids. Germline V gene lookup returns CDR1 DFQATT and CDR2 SNEGSKA (reference sequence). The J segment lost 9 bases and the V segment lost 7 bases, leaving 7 bases of the junction unmatched. This CDR3 is CSGGGGAGQYF. Here the CDR3 DNA reads TGCAGTGGTGGCGGGGGGGCAGGGCAGTACTTC.

The V gene is TRBV5-1, the J gene TRBJ1-5; tentative D call: TRBD1 (5 bases). The length of the CDR3 is 15 residues. Per germline, CDR1 SGHRS and CDR2 YFSETQ. Trimming pared 4 bases from V and 1 base from J, leaving 12 bases between. DNA for the CDR3: TGCGCCAGCAGCCTCTCAGGGTTCAGCAATCAGCCCCAGCATTTT. It encodes CASSLSGFSNQPQHF.

This clone was detected once. The junction differs from germline at one of its ends, possibly a read error. This chain joins TRBV19 and TRBJ1-4; D unresolved. The CDR3 is 13 residues long. Germline CDR1 and CDR2: LNHDA and SQIVND (reference sequence). CDR3 DNA: TGTGCCAGTAGTATAGCGGAGGCGGGTCCCCGGAATTTT. Protein product: CASSIAEAGPRNF.